This TCR beta chain emerged from a study of technical replicates of blood from four donors. CDR1 is MGHRA, CDR2 YSYEKL, per germline. The V gene lost 2 bases and the J gene lost 2 bases, with 10 bases spanning the gap. The CDR3 totals 14 residues. Data came from immunoSEQ multiplex PCR; TCRdb stores just in-frame clones and leaves some out. The table shows around 78,000 clones, with roughly 94% occurring only once. The sequenced sample was T cells isolated from PBMCs. The TCR comes from a human donor in good health. The chain is built from TRBV4-1 and TRBJ2-7, with D possibly being TRBD2 (5 bases). CDR3 nucleotide sequence: TGCGCCAGCAGCCAATACCTCGGGGCCTACGAGCAGTACTTC. Its translation: CASSQYLGAYEQYF.